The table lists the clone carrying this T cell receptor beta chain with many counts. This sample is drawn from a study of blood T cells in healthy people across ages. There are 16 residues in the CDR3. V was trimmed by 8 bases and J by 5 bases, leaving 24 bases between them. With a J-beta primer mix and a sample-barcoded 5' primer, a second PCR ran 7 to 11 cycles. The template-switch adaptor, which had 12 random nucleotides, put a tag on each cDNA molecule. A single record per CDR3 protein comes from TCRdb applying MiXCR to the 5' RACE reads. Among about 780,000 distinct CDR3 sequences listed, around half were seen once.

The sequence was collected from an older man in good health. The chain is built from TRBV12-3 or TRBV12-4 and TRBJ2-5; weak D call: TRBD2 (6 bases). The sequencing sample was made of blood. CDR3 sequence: CASALSRASARETQYF. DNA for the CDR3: TGTGCCAGCGCTCTTAGTCGTGCTAGCGCACGGGAGACCCAGTACTTC.